This T cell receptor (beta chain) emerged from a study of T cells after yellow fever vaccination. Study results and limitations: Clonotypes shared by both compartments, CD4 and CD8, made up a small share. The secondary T-cell response peaked on day 5, not day 15, but was weaker. Post-booster repertoires again held most primary-vaccination clones (roughly 96% CD4, about 90% CD8).

Comment on this clonotype: Its antigen is unknown.

TCR cDNA, made by 5'RACE template switching, carried an added universal primer site and UMIs. TCRdb ran MiXCR on the 5' RACE reads and lists one entry per CDR3 protein. Of some 560,000 distinct CDR3 sequences in the sample, roughly 19% were seen once. Sample: PBMCs, taken 15 days after the yellow fever booster vaccination. This clonotype originated in a man aged 30 to 39 who received the YFV17D yellow fever vaccine.

The DNA for the CDR3 is TGTGCCAGCATCCCGGTCCCCAACAATGAGCAGTTCTTC. Translated: CASIPVPNNEQFF. This chain connects TRBV7-2 to TRBJ2-1; D not resolved. CDR1 SGHTA and CDR2 FQGNSA come from the germline V gene. Trimming removed 7 bases at V and 5 bases at J, with 12 bases between. The CDR3 contains 13 residues.